Given below is one T cell receptor beta chain in context. The antigen remains unidentified. CDR1 and CDR2 (germline): SGHDT, YYEEEE. Deletions cut 3 bases from V and 7 bases from J, with 22 bases between. The CDR3 has 16 amino acids. This entry belongs to a study of T cell repertoires in cytomegalovirus infection. Study at large: Newly reported HLA-C-restricted and thoroughly characterized HLA-B-restricted CMV epitopes were employed. Public signatures in TCR beta pointed to CMV infection and matching HLA type.

Study-wide results and caveats: Accumulated public TCR beta family frequency recognized individuals carrying CMV together with the relevant HLA. Dominant in the ex vivo response were TCR beta clonotypes restricted by HLA-C and specific for CMV.

Via MiXCR, TCRdb re-called the reads, giving one row per CDR3 protein. Here the sample spans around 100,000 distinct CDR3 sequences, less than 55% being singletons. The starting material was CD8+ T cells from cultured PBMCs, obtained from culture after CMV antigen stimulation. The TCR sequence derives from a human donor in good health (CMV status not recorded). Some clones in this sample may be carry-over from other donors' samples. The gene calls are TRBV5-6 and TRBJ1-2, with D possibly TRBD1 on 5 matching bases. The CDR3 bases are TGTGCCAGCAGCTCCTCCGGGAAGGGACTATTCGGTGGCTACACCTTC. Protein product: CASSSSGKGLFGGYTF.